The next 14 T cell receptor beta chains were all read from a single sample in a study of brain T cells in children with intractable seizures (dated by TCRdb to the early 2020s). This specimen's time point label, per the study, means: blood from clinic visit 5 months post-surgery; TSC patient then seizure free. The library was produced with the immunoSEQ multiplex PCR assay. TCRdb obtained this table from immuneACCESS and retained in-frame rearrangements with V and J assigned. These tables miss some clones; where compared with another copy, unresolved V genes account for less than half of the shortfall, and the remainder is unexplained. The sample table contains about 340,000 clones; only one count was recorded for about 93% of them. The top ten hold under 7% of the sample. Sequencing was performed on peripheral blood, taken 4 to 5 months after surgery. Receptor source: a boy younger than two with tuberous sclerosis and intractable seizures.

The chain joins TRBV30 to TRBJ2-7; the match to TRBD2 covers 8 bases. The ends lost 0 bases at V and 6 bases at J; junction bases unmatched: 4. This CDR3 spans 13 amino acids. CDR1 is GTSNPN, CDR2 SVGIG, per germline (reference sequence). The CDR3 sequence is CAWSVAGGTEQYF. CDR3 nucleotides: TGTGCCTGGAGTGTGGCGGGAGGTACCGAGCAGTACTTC.

Written as DNA, the CDR3 is TGTGCCAGCGGCCCCCCGGGGCTCAACAATGAGCAGTTCTTC. This codes for CASGPPGLNNEQFF. J is TRBJ2-1 and V is TRBV11-3; either TRBD1 or TRBD2 may supply D (5 bases each). Germline-derived CDR1 and CDR2 are SGHNT and YENEEA. This CDR3 has 14 amino acids. Trimming shortened V by 8 bases and J by 5 bases, and 16 bases separated the two germline ends.

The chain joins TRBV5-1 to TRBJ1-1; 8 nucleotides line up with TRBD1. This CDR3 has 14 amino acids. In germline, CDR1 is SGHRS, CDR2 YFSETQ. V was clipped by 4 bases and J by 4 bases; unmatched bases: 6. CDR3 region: CASSPGQGVTEAFF. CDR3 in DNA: TGCGCCAGCAGCCCCGGACAGGGCGTCACTGAAGCTTTCTTT.

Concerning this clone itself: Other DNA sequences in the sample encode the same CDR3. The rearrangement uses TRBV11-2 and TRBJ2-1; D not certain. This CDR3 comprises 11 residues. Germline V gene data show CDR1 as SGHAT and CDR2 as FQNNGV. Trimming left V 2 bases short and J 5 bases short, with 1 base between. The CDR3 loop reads CASSLNNEQFF. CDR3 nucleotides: TGTGCCAGCAGCTTAAACAATGAGCAGTTCTTC.

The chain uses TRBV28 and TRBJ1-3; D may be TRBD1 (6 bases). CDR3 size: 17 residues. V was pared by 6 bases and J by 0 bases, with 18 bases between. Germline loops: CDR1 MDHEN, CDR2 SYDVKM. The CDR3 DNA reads TGTGCCAGCAGCACCCTGGACAGCTACTTCTCTGGAAACACCATATATTTT. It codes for CASSTLDSYFSGNTIYF.

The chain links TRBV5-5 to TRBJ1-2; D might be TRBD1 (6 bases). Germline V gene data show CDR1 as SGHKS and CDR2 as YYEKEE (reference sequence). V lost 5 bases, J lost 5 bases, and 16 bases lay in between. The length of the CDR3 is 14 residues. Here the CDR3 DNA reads TGTGCCAGCAGGCGCCCAGGGGCAAGTTATGGCTACACCTTC. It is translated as CASRRPGASYGYTF.

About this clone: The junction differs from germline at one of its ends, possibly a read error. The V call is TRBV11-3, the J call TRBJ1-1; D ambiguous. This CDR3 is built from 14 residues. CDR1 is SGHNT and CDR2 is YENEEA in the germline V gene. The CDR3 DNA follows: TGTGCCAGCAGCCTAGACACAGCGAACACTGAAGCTTTCTTT. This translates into CASSLDTANTEAFF.

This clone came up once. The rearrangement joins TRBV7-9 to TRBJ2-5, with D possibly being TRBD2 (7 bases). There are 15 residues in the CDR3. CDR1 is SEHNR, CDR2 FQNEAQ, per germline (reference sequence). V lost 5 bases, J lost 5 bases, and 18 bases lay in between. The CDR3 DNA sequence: TGTGCCAGCAGCCGCCAAGGGGGGGGCGGGGAGACCCAGTACTTC. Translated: CASSRQGGGGETQYF.

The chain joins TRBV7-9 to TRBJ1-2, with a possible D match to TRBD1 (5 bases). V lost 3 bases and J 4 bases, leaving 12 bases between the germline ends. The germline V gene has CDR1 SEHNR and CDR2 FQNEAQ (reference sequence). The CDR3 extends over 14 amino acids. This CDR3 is CASSFDRPIYGYTF. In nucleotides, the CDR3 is TGTGCCAGCAGCTTCGACAGACCCATCTATGGCTACACCTTC.

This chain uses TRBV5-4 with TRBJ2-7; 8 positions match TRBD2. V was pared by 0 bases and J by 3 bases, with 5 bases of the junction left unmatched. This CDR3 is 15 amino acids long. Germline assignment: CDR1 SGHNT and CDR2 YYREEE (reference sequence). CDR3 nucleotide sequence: TGTGCCAGCAGCTTGGGTAGCGGGGCATTCTACGAGCAGTACTTC. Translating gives CASSLGSGAFYEQYF.

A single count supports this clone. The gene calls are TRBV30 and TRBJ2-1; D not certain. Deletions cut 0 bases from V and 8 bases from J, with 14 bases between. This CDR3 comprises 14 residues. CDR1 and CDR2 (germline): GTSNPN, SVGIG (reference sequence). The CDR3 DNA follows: TGTGCCTGGAGTGTACGGTACAGACTCGATGAGCAGTTCTTC. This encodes CAWSVRYRLDEQFF.

CDR3 in DNA: TGTGCCAGCAGCCGGCCTGGGGGGACCACTGAAGCTTTCTTT. It translates to CASSRPGGTTEAFF. The rearrangement links TRBV7-9 to TRBJ1-1; possible D gene TRBD1, 5 bases. Trimming removed 5 bases at V and 4 bases at J, with 14 bases between. CDR1 is SEHNR, CDR2 FQNEAQ, per germline (reference sequence). This CDR3 comprises 14 residues.

For the CDR3, the DNA is TGTGCCACCAGCAGACAGGCCTCCCTCAATCAGCCCCAGCATTTT. Residues: CATSRQASLNQPQHF. The V and J genes are TRBV15 and TRBJ1-5; D unresolved. The germline CDR1 and CDR2 sequences are LNHNV and YYDKDF (reference sequence). The CDR3 spans 15 residues. V was cut by 2 bases and J by 3 bases, with 11 bases left in between.

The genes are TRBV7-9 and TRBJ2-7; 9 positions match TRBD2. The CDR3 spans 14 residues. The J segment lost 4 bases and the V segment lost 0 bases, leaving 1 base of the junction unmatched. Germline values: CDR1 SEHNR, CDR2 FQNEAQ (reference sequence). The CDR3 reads CASSLASGGYEQYF. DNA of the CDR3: TGTGCCAGCAGCTTAGCCAGCGGGGGGTACGAGCAGTACTTC.